This passage covers 31 T cell receptor beta chains from one sample sequenced in a study of shared clonotypes between healthy human individuals. Method: immunoSEQ multiplex PCR; TCRdb's copy keeps in-frame clones and lacks some. Of 950,000 to 1,100,000 clones listed, more than 75% are singletons. The sequenced material came from memory CD4+ T cells from PBMCs. Subset indicated: CD45RA-negative fraction. The receptors shown here come from a man between 18 and 35 years old in good health. Some clones in this sample may be carry-over from other donors' samples.

V is TRBV14 and J is TRBJ2-7; D unclear. Germline CDR1 is SGHDN and CDR2 is FVKESK. The V end was cut by 4 bases, the J end by 7 bases, with 8 bases between. This CDR3 is 11 amino acids long. The CDR3 reads CASSPAGEQYF. The CDR3 bases are TGTGCCAGCAGCCCAGCTGGGGAGCAGTACTTC.

The chain uses TRBV2 and TRBJ2-1; 9 bases fit TRBD2. This CDR3 is 13 amino acids long. After removal of 0 bases from V and 14 bases from J, the junction contained 5 bases not matched to a gene. Looked up from germline, CDR1 is SNHLY and CDR2 is FYNNEI. CDR3 protein: CASSEALAGVKFF. The CDR3 nucleotides read TGTGCCAGCAGTGAAGCGTTAGCGGGAGTGAAGTTCTTC.

The chain links TRBV28 to TRBJ2-2, with D uncertain. With 6 bases removed from V and 3 bases from J, the gap between germline ends came to 11 bases. The CDR3 contains 14 residues. Germline V lookup: CDR1 MDHEN, CDR2 SYDVKM. The CDR3 loop reads CASRLRDYTGELFF. CDR3 sequence (DNA): TGTGCCAGCAGGCTCCGTGACTACACCGGGGAGCTGTTTTTT.

This chain uses TRBV9 with TRBJ1-4, with D perhaps TRBD1 (5 bases). This CDR3 spans 16 amino acids. The germline V gene has CDR1 SGDLS and CDR2 YYNGEE. The V gene lost 0 bases and the J gene lost 4 bases, with 13 bases spanning the gap. CDR3: CASSVGLDGGNEKLFF. CDR3 nucleotide sequence: TGTGCCAGCAGCGTAGGTCTGGACGGGGGTAATGAAAAACTGTTTTTT.

V is TRBV5-1 and J is TRBJ2-1, with TRBD2 as a possible D gene (5 bases). This CDR3 has 15 amino acids. CDR1 and CDR2 (germline): SGHRS, YFSETQ. Trimming shortened V by 4 bases and J by 5 bases, and 16 bases separated the two germline ends. CDR3: CASSPPLGSNNEQFF. Written as DNA, the CDR3 is TGCGCCAGCAGCCCCCCCCTGGGGAGTAACAATGAGCAGTTCTTC.

V and J are TRBV4-2 and TRBJ2-7, with 8 bases lining up with TRBD2. V lost 1 base to trimming and J lost 0 bases; unmatched junction nucleotides: 2. CDR1 is LGHNA and CDR2 is YNFKEQ in the germline V gene. The CDR3 loop spans 15 amino acids. In DNA, the CDR3 is TGTGCCAGCAGCCAAGGAGGGACTAGCTCCTACGAGCAGTACTTC. Amino acids: CASSQGGTSSYEQYF.

V gene TRBV27 combines with J gene TRBJ1-2, with a weak D call TRBD1 (5 bases). Trimming took 6 bases from V and 2 from J, leaving 16 bases between them. Germline lookup yields CDR1 MNHEY and CDR2 SMNVEV (reference sequence). This CDR3 spans 15 amino acids. As DNA, the CDR3 is TGTGCCAGCAGAAAAAACCGGGACGGCAACTATGGCTACACCTTC. As protein: CASRKNRDGNYGYTF.

This clone was detected once. The chain is built from TRBV2 and TRBJ2-5; TRBD2 matches 13 bases. Looked up from germline, CDR1 is SNHLY and CDR2 is FYNNEI. J gave up 6 bases and V 5 bases, and 9 bases lay outside the gene matches. There are 16 residues in the CDR3. The CDR3, as DNA: TGTGCCAGCAGTCCAACTAGCGGGAGGGGCGGGCAGACCCAGTACTTC. Its protein is CASSPTSGRGGQTQYF.

The rearrangement links TRBV7-2 to TRBJ1-5; D call uncertain. CDR1 is SGHTA and CDR2 is FQGNSA in the germline V gene. The V end was cut by 10 bases, the J end by 0 bases, with 13 bases between. The CDR3 contains 14 residues. In DNA, the CDR3 is TGTGCCACCACTACGGAGTATAGCAATCAGCCCCAGCATTTT. It yields the protein CATTTEYSNQPQHF.

The chain uses TRBV18 and TRBJ2-7, with D unclear. In germline, CDR1 is KGHSH, CDR2 LQKENI. CDR3 length equals 15 residues. Between the trimmed V and J ends, which lost 2 bases and 0 bases, there was a span of 11 bases. The CDR3 protein is CASSPNSQSSYEQYF. In DNA form, the CDR3 reads TGTGCCAGCTCACCAAACAGCCAAAGCTCCTACGAGCAGTACTTC.

This clone was seen a handful of times. V usage is TRBV6-5 and J usage is TRBJ1-5; D gene ambiguous. In germline, CDR1 is MNHEY, CDR2 SVGAGI. The CDR3 consists of 13 residues. The V end was cut by 5 bases, the J end by 8 bases, with 13 bases between. CDR3 sequence: CASSVDRRKPQHF. The DNA of the CDR3 is TGTGCCAGCAGTGTAGACCGTCGAAAGCCCCAGCATTTT.

This chain uses TRBV6-5 with TRBJ2-1; D perhaps matches TRBD2 (5 bases). V lost 7 bases, J lost 8 bases, and 12 bases lay in between. This CDR3 contains 12 residues. The germline gives CDR1 MNHEY, CDR2 SVGAGI. This CDR3 reads CASILTGDEQFF. The CDR3 nucleotides read TGTGCCAGCATCTTGACCGGGGATGAGCAGTTCTTC.

This rearrangement joins TRBV28 to TRBJ2-2; tentatively, D is TRBD1 or TRBD2 (6 bases each). Germline CDR1 and CDR2: MDHEN and SYDVKM. Trimming removed 10 bases at V and 1 base at J, with 16 bases between. The CDR3 contains 15 residues. Here the CDR3 DNA reads TGTGCCAACCCTTGTGGGGGGCAGAACACCGGGGAGCTGTTTTTT. Protein product: CANPCGGQNTGELFF.

V gene TRBV18 combines with J gene TRBJ2-7; no clear D gene. Between the trimmed V and J ends, which lost 5 bases and 3 bases, there was a span of 8 bases. This CDR3 comprises 12 residues. The germline V gene encodes CDR1 KGHSH and CDR2 LQKENI. The CDR3 nucleotides are TGTGCCAGCTCAACGATGAGCTACGAGCAGTACTTC. Translation gives CASSTMSYEQYF.

This chain uses TRBV18 with TRBJ1-1; D remains ambiguous. The CDR3 contains 14 residues. Trimming took 2 bases from V and 1 from J, leaving 8 bases between them. Germline loops: CDR1 KGHSH, CDR2 LQKENI. The CDR3 sequence is CASSPRQTNTEAFF. For the CDR3, the DNA is TGTGCCAGCTCACCAAGGCAGACGAACACTGAAGCTTTCTTT.

J is TRBJ2-3 and V is TRBV5-1; no reliable D call. V was pared by 0 bases and J by 2 bases, with 7 bases between. Germline CDR1 reads SGHRS; CDR2 reads YFSETQ. This CDR3 contains 14 residues. CDR3 nucleotide sequence: TGCGCCAGCAGCTTGGAGTTAACCACAGATACGCAGTATTTT. Translating gives CASSLELTTDTQYF.

V is TRBV7-3 and J is TRBJ2-7, with 7 bases identical to TRBD2. CDR1 and CDR2 (germline): SGHTA, FQGTGA. The CDR3 consists of 15 residues. The V segment lost 5 bases and the J segment 0 bases; nucleotides outside the gene matches: 7. The CDR3 loop reads CASSRQGGSSYEQYF. The CDR3 DNA reads TGTGCCAGCAGCCGCCAAGGCGGGAGCTCCTACGAGCAGTACTTC. Filled out from reference TRBV7-3 and TRBJ2-7, the complete variable domain reads GAGVSQTPSNKVTEKGKYVELRCDPISGHTALYWYRQSLGQGPEFLIYFQGTGAADDSGLPNDRFFAVRPEGSVSTLKIQRTERGDSAVYLCASSRQGGSSYEQYFGPGTRLTVT.

This clone was counted between two and nine times. V is TRBV2 and J is TRBJ2-5; D remains ambiguous. The germline CDR1 and CDR2 sequences are SNHLY and FYNNEI. Trimming stripped 5 bases from V and 2 bases from J, with 12 bases between. CDR3 length equals 14 residues. The CDR3: CASSRRPEQETQYF. As DNA, the CDR3 is TGTGCCAGCAGTCGTCGGCCAGAACAAGAGACCCAGTACTTC.

This clone was counted only a few times. Other DNA sequences from this sample encode an identical CDR3 as well. This chain links TRBV27 with TRBJ1-2, with a possible D match to TRBD1 (5 bases). The CDR3 has 13 residues. Trimming stripped 3 bases from V and 4 bases from J, with 9 bases between. Germline V gene sequence: CDR1 MNHEY, CDR2 SMNVEV (reference sequence). CDR3 protein: CASSFRAGYGYTF. The CDR3 region has the DNA TGTGCCAGCAGTTTCAGGGCAGGCTATGGCTACACCTTC.

The chain joins TRBV21-1 to TRBJ1-4; the DNA was not compared with TRBD1, the D call given in the table. TRBV21-1 corresponds to a pseudogene. This CDR3 region has 15 residues. CDR3 in amino acids: CASSKVRRSNEKLFF. In DNA form, the CDR3 reads TGTGCCAGCAGCAAAGTTCGCAGGTCTAATGAAAAACTGTTTTTT.

This clone has only one observation. The chain combines TRBV5-6 with TRBJ2-3; 8 bases align to TRBD2. Per the germline V gene, CDR1 is SGHDT and CDR2 is YYEEEE. The CDR3 is 16 residues long. J gave up 3 bases and V 6 bases, and 12 bases lay outside the gene matches. Here the CDR3 reads CASTWFGRAGTDTQYF. The DNA for the CDR3 is TGTGCCAGCACGTGGTTCGGGAGGGCCGGGACAGATACGCAGTATTTT.

This clone showed up just a few times. A much larger clone sits a single nucleotide away, making a read error possible. Other DNA sequences in this sample translate to the same CDR3. This rearrangement joins TRBV2 to TRBJ2-3, with D hard to call. V was clipped by 3 bases and J by 0 bases, with 1 base between them. Germline-derived CDR1 and CDR2 are SNHLY and FYNNEI. This CDR3 has 12 amino acids. The CDR3 is CASSESTDTQYF. CDR3 coding DNA: TGTGCCAGCAGTGAGAGCACAGATACGCAGTATTTT.

This chain links TRBV5-4 with TRBJ2-7; D might be TRBD1 (6 bases). Germline V lookup: CDR1 SGHNT, CDR2 YYREEE (reference sequence). CDR3 length equals 15 residues. V lost 4 bases to trimming and J lost 2 bases, with 16 bases between them. The CDR3 DNA reads as TGTGCCAGCAGCGTGACAGGTCGTCTGACCTACGAGCAGTACTTC. It yields the protein CASSVTGRLTYEQYF.

The V and J genes are TRBV29-1 and TRBJ2-5; 8 bases are a match to TRBD1. This CDR3 contains 12 residues. Germline V gene data show CDR1 as SQVTM and CDR2 as ANQGSEA. V dropped 6 bases and J dropped 3; count of bases not matched to a gene: 3. The CDR3 bases are TGCAGCGTAATGACAGGGGAAGAGACCCAGTACTTC. It encodes CSVMTGEETQYF.

The chain joins TRBV7-2 to TRBJ1-4; tentative D call: TRBD1 (5 bases). The V gene's germline CDR1 is SGHTA and CDR2 FQGNSA. Trimming took off 5 bases at V and 3 bases at J, with 13 bases between the two ends. The CDR3 is 15 amino acids. For the CDR3, the DNA is TGTGCCAGCAGCCTAAGTCAGGGCTCTAATGAAAAACTGTTTTTT. This gives the protein CASSLSQGSNEKLFF.

As to this clone: A much more abundant neighbour one base away suggests this may be a read error. The conserved phenylalanine or tryptophan is not found at the CDR3 terminus, so this likely reflects a read error. The chain recombines TRBV7-2 with TRBJ2-2; 7 bases match TRBD1. Germline V gene lookup returns CDR1 SGHTA and CDR2 FQGNSA. The CDR3 contains 13 residues. Trimming took 5 bases from V and 5 from J; bases not matched to a gene: 2. The CDR3: CASSPQGTGELFL. The CDR3 DNA reads TGTGCCAGCAGCCCACAGGGGACCGGGGAGCTGTTTCTT.

Points on this clone: The sample holds other DNA sequences that translate to the same CDR3. The chain uses TRBV19 and TRBJ1-3; 8 bases align to TRBD1. The V gene end was trimmed by 5 bases and the J gene end by 1 base; junction bases not matched to a gene: 7. Germline CDR1 LNHDA, CDR2 SQIVND (reference sequence). The CDR3 is 16 amino acids. CDR3 amino acids: CASSPRDRGSGNTIYF. As DNA, the CDR3 is TGTGCCAGTAGTCCCCGAGACAGGGGTTCTGGAAACACCATATATTTT.

This clone was observed at least ten times. The CDR3 DNA reads TGTGCCAGCAGGTTGGCGGGTGAATTCACAGATACGCAGTATTTT. Protein sequence: CASRLAGEFTDTQYF. This chain links TRBV7-9 with TRBJ2-3; tentative D call: TRBD2 (5 bases). Germline lookup yields CDR1 SEHNR and CDR2 FQNEAQ (reference sequence). Trimming removed 6 bases from V and 2 bases from J, with 15 bases in between. This CDR3 region has 15 residues. Looking up the rest from reference TRBV7-9 and TRBJ2-3 gives the full variable domain: DTGVSQNPRHKITKRGQNVTFRCDPISEHNRLYWYRQTLGQGPEFLTYFQNEAQLEKSRLLSDRFSAERPKGSFSTLEIQRTEQGDSAMYLCASRLAGEFTDTQYFGPGTRLTVL.

In this sample, this clone turned up a few times. This chain uses TRBV28 with TRBJ1-5; tentative D call: TRBD1 (5 bases). The CDR3 is 15 amino acids. V was clipped by 8 bases and J by 1 base, with 15 bases between them. The germline V gene encodes CDR1 MDHEN and CDR2 SYDVKM. The DNA of the CDR3 is TGTGCCAGCCGACGGGGGGAAAGGAGCAATCAGCCCCAGCATTTT. It translates to CASRRGERSNQPQHF.

This clone has a single count. The CDR3 DNA reads as TGCAGCGTTGAAGAAGGGGGACTAGCGGGAGGTCGGAGAAACATTCAGTACTTC. It specifies CSVEEGGLAGGRRNIQYF. The chain couples TRBV29-1 to TRBJ2-4; 15 nucleotides align to TRBD2. Looked up from germline, CDR1 is SQVTM and CDR2 is ANQGSEA. With 0 bases clipped from V and 6 bases from J, the junction kept 9 bases outside the gene matches. The CDR3 has 18 amino acids.

The chain links TRBV6-6 to TRBJ1-2; D not resolved. Germline loops: CDR1 MNHNY, CDR2 SVGAGI (reference sequence). This CDR3 has 12 amino acids. V lost 8 bases, J lost 8 bases, and 15 bases lay in between. CDR3 residues: CASRGGPGGYTF. In nucleotides, the CDR3 is TGTGCCAGCCGAGGAGGACCAGGAGGCTACACCTTC.